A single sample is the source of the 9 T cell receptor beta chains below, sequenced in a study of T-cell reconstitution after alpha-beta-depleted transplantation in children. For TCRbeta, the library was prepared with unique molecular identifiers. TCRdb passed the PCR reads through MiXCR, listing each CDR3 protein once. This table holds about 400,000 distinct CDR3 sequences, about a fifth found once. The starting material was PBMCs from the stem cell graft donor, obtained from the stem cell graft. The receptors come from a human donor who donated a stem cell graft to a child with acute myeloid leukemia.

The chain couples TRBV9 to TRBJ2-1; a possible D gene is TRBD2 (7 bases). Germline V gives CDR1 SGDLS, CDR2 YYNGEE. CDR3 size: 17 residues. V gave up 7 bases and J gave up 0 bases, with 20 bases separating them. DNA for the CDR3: TGTGCCAGCTCGACGAGGGGGGGGGCGAGCTCCTACAATGAGCAGTTCTTC. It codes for CASSTRGGASSYNEQFF.

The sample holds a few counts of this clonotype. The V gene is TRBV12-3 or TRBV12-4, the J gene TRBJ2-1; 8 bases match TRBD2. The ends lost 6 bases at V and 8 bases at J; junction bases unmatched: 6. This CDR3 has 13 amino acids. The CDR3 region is CASSGLAGDEQFF. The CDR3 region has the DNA TGTGCCAGCAGCGGACTAGCCGGAGATGAGCAGTTCTTC.

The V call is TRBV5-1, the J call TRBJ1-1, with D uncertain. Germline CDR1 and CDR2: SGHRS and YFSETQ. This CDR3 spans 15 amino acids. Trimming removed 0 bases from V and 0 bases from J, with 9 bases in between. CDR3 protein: CASSLGPTLNTEAFF. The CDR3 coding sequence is TGCGCCAGCAGCTTGGGGCCTACCCTGAACACTGAAGCTTTCTTT.

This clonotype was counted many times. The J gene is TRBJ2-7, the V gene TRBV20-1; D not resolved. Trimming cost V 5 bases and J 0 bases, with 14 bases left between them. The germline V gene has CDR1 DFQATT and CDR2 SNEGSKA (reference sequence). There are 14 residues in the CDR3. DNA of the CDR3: TGCAGTGCTGCCCCCCGAAGGAGCTCCTACGAGCAGTACTTC. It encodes CSAAPRRSSYEQYF.

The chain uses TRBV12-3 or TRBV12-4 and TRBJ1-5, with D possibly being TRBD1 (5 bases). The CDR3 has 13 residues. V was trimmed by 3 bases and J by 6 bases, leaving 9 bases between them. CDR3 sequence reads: CASSFAGTQPQHF. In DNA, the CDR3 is TGTGCCAGCAGTTTTGCGGGGACTCAGCCCCAGCATTTT.

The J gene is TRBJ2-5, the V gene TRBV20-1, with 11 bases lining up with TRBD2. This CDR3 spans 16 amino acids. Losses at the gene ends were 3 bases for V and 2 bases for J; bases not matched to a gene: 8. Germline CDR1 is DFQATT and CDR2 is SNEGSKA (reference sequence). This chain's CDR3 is CSASLASGRTQETQYF. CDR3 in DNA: TGCAGTGCTAGTTTGGCTAGCGGGAGGACTCAAGAGACCCAGTACTTC.

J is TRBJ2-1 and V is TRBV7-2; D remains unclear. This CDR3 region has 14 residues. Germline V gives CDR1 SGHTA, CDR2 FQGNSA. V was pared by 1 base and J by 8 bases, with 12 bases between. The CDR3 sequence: CASSLGDISDEQFF. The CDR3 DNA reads TGTGCCAGCAGCTTAGGAGATATCTCGGATGAGCAGTTCTTC.

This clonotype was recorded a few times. The CDR3 sequence is CASSSLADTQYF. The CDR3 nucleotides read TGTGCCAGCAGTTCCCTAGCAGATACGCAGTATTTT. The rearrangement links TRBV12-3 or TRBV12-4 to TRBJ2-3, with unresolved D. CDR3 size: 12 residues. V was cut by 4 bases and J by 4 bases, with 6 bases left in between.

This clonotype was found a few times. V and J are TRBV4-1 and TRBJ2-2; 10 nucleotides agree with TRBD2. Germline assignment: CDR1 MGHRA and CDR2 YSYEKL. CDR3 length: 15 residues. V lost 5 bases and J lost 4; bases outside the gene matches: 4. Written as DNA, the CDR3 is TGCGCCAGCAGCGAAGGACTAGCGGCCACCGGGGAGCTGTTTTTT. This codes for CASSEGLAATGELFF.